This T cell receptor beta chain was recovered during a study of beta chain features in type 1 diabetes. Findings and limits, study-wide: Moderately but significantly shorter TCRB CDR3s were found in Type 1 diabetes patients in all four CD4+ subsets. Patients with type 1 diabetes carried fewer insertions and had more deletions at their VDJ junctions.

In the case of this clone: What it binds is not known.

The CDR3 consists of 15 residues. The V gene's germline CDR1 is SGDLS and CDR2 YYNGEE. Between the trimmed V and J ends, which lost 4 bases and 6 bases, there was a span of 16 bases. Isolated RNA was reverse transcribed in full, so expressed TCRB transcripts were sequenced. Clones were sequenced by immunoSEQ multiplex PCR, and TCRdb holds only the in-frame ones, with some missing. The sample lists about 280,000 clones; about 15% were seen once. The sample consisted of naive CD4+ T cells from blood. The sequence was obtained from a man between 18 and 35 years old with type 1 diabetes. The V and J genes are TRBV9 and TRBJ2-2; D may be TRBD1 (5 bases). This chain's CDR3 is CASSLRVWSSGELFF. CDR3 bases: TGTGCCAGCAGCCTCAGGGTTTGGAGTTCCGGGGAGCTGTTTTTT.